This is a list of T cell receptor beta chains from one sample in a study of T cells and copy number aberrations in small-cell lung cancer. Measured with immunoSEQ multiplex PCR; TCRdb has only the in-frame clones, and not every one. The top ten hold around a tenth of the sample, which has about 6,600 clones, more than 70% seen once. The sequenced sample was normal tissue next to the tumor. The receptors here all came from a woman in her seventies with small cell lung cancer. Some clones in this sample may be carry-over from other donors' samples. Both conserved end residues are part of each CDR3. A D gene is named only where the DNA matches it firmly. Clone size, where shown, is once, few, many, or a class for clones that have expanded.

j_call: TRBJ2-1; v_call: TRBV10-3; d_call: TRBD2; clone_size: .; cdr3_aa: CAIRAGGPDEQFF; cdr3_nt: TGTGCCATCAGAGCGGGAGGGCCAGATGAGCAGTTCTTC
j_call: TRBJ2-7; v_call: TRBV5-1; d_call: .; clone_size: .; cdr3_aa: CASSLPGNSYEQYF; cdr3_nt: TGCGCCAGCAGCTTGCCGGGCAACTCCTACGAGCAGTACTTC
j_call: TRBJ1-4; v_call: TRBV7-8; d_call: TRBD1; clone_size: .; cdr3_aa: CASSLRQGTNEKLFF; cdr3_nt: TGTGCCAGCAGCTTGAGACAGGGCACTAATGAAAAACTGTTTTTT
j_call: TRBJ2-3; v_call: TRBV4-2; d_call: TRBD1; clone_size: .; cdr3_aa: CASSQDPTGGTDTQYF; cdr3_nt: TGTGCCAGCAGCCAAGACCCGACAGGGGGCACAGATACGCAGTATTTT
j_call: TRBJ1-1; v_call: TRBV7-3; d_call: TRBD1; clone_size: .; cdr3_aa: CASSSDRVTEAFF; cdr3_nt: TGTGCCAGCAGCTCGGACAGGGTGACTGAAGCTTTCTTT
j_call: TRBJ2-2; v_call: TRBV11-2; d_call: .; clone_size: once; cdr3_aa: CASSLVPAPMNTGELFF; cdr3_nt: TGTGCCAGCAGCTTAGTCCCAGCACCGATGAACACCGGGGAGCTATTTTTT
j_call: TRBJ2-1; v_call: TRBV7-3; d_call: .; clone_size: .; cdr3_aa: CASSLGREQFF; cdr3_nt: TGTGCCAGCAGCTTAGGACGGGAGCAGTTCTTC
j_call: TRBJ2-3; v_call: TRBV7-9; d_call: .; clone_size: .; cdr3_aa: CASSLGWAPRSATDTQYF; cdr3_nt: TGTGCCAGCAGCTTAGGATGGGCTCCCCGTTCCGCTACAGATACGCAGTATTTT
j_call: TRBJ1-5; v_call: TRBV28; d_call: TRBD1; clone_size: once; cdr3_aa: CASSSTGVIQPQHF; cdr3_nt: TGTGCCAGCAGCTCAACAGGGGTAATTCAGCCCCAGCATTTT
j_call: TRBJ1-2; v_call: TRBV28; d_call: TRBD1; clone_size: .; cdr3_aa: CASSPGQAVGYGYTF; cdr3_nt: TGTGCCAGCAGTCCTGGACAGGCCGTCGGCTATGGCTACACCTTC
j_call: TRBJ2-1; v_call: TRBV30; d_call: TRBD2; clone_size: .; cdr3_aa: CAWSVRAGVIYNEQFF; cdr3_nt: TGTGCCTGGAGTGTACGGGCGGGAGTGATCTACAATGAGCAGTTCTTC
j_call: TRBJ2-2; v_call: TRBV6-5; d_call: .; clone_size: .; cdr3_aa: CASTRGSTGELFF; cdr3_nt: TGTGCCAGCACCAGGGGATCGACGGGGGAGCTGTTTTTT
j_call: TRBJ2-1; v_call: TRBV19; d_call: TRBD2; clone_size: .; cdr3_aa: CASSRTSGIYNEQFF; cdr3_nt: TGTGCCAGTAGTAGAACTAGCGGGATATACAATGAGCAGTTCTTC
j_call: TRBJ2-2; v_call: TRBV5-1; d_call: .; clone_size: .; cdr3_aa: CASRDSPNTGELFF; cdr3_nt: TGCGCCAGCAGAGACAGCCCGAACACCGGGGAGCTGTTTTTT
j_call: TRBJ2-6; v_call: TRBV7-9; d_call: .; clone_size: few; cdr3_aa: CASSFTGTGANVLTF; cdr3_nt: TGTGCCAGCAGCTTTACGGGAACTGGGGCCAACGTCCTGACTTTC
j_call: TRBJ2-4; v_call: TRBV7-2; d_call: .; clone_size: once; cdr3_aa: CASSFLSGVGKNIQYF; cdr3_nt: TGTGCCAGCAGCTTCCTTTCGGGAGTTGGCAAAAACATTCAGTACTTC
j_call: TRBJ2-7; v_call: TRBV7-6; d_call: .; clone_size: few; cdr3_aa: CASSLKPQVSGEQYF; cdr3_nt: TGTGCCAGCAGCTTAAAGCCGCAGGTTTCGGGCGAGCAGTACTTC
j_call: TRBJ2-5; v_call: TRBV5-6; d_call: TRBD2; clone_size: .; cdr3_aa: CASSKGVGLAEETQYF; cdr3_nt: TGTGCCAGCAGCAAGGGGGTGGGACTAGCGGAAGAGACCCAGTACTTC
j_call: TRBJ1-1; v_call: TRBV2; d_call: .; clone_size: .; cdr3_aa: CASSEGLEMGTEAFF; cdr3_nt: TGTGCCAGCAGTGAAGGTTTGGAGATGGGCACTGAAGCTTTCTTT
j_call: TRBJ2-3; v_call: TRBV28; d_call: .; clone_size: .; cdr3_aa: CASSFLQGTDTQYF; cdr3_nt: TGTGCCAGCAGTTTCCTACAGGGCACAGATACGCAGTATTTT
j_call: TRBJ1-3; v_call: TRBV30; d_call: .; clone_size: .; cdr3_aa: CAWSVRGNTIYF; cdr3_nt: TGTGCCTGGAGTGTGAGGGGAAACACCATATATTTT
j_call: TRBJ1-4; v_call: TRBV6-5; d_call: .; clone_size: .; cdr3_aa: CASSYREGNEKLFF; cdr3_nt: TGTGCCAGCAGTTACAGGGAGGGTAATGAAAAACTGTTTTTT
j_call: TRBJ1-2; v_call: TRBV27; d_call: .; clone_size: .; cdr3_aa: CASSSTRTVNYGYTF; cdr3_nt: TGTGCCAGCAGCTCTACAAGGACAGTAAACTATGGCTACACCTTC
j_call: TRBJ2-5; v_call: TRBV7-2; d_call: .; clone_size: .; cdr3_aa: CASSPGRVEETQYF; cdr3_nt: TGTGCCAGCAGCCCGGGTCGGGTGGAAGAGACCCAGTACTTC
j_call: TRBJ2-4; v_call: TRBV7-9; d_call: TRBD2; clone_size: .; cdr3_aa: CASSLDLGGTAKNIQYF; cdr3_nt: TGTGCCAGCAGCTTAGATTTGGGAGGGACAGCCAAAAACATTCAGTACTTC
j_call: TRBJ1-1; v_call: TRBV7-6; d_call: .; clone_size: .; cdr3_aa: CASSPEGGSEAFF; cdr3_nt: TGTGCCAGCAGCCCAGAGGGAGGGTCCGAAGCTTTCTTT
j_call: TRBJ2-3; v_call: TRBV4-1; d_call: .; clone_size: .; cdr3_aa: CASSRALGSDTQYF; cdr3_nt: TGCGCCAGCAGCCGGGCTTTGGGGTCGGATACGCAGTATTTT
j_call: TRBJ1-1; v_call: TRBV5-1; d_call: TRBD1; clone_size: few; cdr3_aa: CASSPRTGATEAFF; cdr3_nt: TGCGCCAGCAGCCCCAGGACAGGGGCGACTGAAGCTTTCTTT
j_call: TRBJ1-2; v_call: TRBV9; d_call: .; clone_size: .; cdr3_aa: CASSPRGGTSGYTF; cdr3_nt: TGTGCTAGCAGCCCCCGGGGCGGCACCTCTGGCTACACCTTC
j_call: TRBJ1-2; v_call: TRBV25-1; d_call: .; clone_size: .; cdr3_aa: CASSHGGGKIGYTF; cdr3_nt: TGTGCCAGCAGTCACGGTGGAGGGAAAATTGGCTACACCTTC
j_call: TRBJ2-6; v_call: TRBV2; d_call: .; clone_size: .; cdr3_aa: CASSEMRGSGANVLTF; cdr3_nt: TGTGCCAGCAGTGAAATGAGGGGCTCTGGGGCCAACGTCCTGACTTTC
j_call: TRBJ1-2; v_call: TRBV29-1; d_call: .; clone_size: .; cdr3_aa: CSVEANYGYTF; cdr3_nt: TGCAGCGTTGAGGCTAACTATGGCTACACCTTC
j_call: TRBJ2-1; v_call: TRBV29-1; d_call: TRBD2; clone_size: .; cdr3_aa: CSVDGLAAYNEQFF; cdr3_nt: TGCAGCGTTGACGGACTAGCGGCCTACAATGAGCAGTTCTTC
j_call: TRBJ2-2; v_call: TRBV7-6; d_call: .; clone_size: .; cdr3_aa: CASSSSSERSGELFF; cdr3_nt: TGTGCCAGCAGCTCCTCGAGCGAGAGGTCCGGGGAGCTGTTTTTT
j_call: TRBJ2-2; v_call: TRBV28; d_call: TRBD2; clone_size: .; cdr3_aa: CASSFTGGSTGELFF; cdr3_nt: TGTGCCAGCAGTTTTACGGGAGGGAGTACCGGGGAGCTGTTTTTT
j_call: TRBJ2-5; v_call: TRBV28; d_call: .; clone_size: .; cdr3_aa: CASSLLETQYF; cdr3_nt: TGTGCCAGCAGTTTGTTGGAGACCCAGTACTTC
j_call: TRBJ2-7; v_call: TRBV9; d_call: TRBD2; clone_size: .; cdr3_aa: CASSVDTSGRMAEQYF; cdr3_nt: TGTGCCAGCAGCGTAGATACTAGCGGGAGAATGGCCGAGCAGTACTTC
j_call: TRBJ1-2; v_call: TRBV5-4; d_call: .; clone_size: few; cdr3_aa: CASSADSNYGYTF; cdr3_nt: TGTGCCAGCAGCGCTGACAGTAACTATGGCTACACCTTC
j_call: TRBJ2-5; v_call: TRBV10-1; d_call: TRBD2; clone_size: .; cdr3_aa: CASSQDRTSGTTWEKGETQYF; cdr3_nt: TGCGCCAGCAGTCAAGACAGGACTAGCGGGACGACGTGGGAAAAAGGAGAGACCCAGTACTTC
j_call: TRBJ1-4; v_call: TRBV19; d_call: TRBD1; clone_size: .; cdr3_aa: CASSQQGGNEKLFF; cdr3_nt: TGTGCCAGTAGTCAGCAGGGGGGAAATGAAAAACTGTTTTTT
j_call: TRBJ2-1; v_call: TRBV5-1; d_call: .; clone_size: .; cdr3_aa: CASSEGLPGNEQFF; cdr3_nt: TGCGCCAGCAGCGAGGGACTCCCGGGCAATGAGCAGTTCTTC
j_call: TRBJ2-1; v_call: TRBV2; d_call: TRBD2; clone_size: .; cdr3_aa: CASSTRTRIDEQFF; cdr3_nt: TGTGCCAGCAGCACTAGGACTAGGATCGATGAGCAGTTCTTC
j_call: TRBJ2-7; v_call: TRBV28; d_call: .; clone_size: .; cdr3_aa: CASSFGGASLEQYF; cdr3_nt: TGTGCCAGCAGTTTCGGCGGAGCTTCTTTAGAGCAGTACTTC
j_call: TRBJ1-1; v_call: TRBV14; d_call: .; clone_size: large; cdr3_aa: CASSQVARQDYTEAFF; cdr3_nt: TGTGCCAGCAGCCAAGTTGCTAGGCAGGATTACACTGAAGCTTTCTTT
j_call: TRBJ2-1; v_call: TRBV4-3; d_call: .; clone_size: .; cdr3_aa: CASSQPSGEQFF; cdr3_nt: TGCGCCAGCAGCCAGCCCAGCGGTGAGCAGTTCTTC
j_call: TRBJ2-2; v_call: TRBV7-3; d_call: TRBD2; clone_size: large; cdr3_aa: CASSSTRAGAGELFF; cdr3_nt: TGTGCCAGCAGCTCCACCAGGGCGGGAGCCGGGGAGCTGTTTTTT
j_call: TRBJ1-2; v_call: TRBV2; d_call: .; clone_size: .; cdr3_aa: CASSRALGNYGYTF; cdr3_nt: TGTGCCAGCAGTAGGGCCCTGGGGAACTATGGCTACACCTTC
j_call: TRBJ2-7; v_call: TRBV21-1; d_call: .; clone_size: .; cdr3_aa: CASSARVAGVYYEQYF; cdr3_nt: TGTGCCAGCAGCGCCCGGGTGGCGGGGGTTTACTACGAGCAGTACTTC
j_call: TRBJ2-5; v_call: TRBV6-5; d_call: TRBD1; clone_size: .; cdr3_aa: CASGTGRGQETQYF; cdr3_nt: TGTGCCAGCGGGACAGGGCGGGGGCAAGAGACCCAGTACTTC